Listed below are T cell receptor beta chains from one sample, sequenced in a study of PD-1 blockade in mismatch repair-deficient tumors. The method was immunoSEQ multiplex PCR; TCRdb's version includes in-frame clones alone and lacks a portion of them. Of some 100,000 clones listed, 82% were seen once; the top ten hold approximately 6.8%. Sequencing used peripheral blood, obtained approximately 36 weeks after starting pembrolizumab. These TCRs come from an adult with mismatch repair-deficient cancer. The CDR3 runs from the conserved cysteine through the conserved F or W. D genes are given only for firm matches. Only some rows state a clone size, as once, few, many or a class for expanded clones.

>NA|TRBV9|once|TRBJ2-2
TGTGCCAGCAGCGTAGGTGGCGGGGAGCTGTTTTTT
CASSVGGGELFF
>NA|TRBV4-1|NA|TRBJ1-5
TGCGCCAGCAGCCAAGGGATTCGGGGGGGAGGTACAAATCAGCCCCAGCATTTT
CASSQGIRGGGTNQPQHF
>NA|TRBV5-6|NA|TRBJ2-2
TGTGCCAGCAGCTTTACCGGGGAGCTGTTTTTT
CASSFTGELFF
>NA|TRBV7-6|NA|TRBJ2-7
TGTGCCAGCAGCTTGAATTCAGGGGTCGAGCAGTACTTC
CASSLNSGVEQYF
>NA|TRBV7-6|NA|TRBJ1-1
TGTGCCAGCAGCTTAGGGTATGGCGGTTTGAACACTGAAGCTTTCTTT
CASSLGYGGLNTEAFF
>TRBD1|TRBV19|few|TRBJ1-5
TGTGCCAGTAGTACGGGACAGTTGGGCAATCAGCCCCAGCATTTT
CASSTGQLGNQPQHF
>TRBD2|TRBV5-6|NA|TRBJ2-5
TGTGCCAGCAGTCGGACTAGCGGGGGACAAGAGACCCAGTACTTC
CASSRTSGGQETQYF
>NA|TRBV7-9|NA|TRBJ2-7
TGTGCCAGCAGCTTAGTCCTTTCGGAGCAGTACTTC
CASSLVLSEQYF
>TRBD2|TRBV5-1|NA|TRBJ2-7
TGTGCCAGCAGCTACGGGACTAGCGGCTACGAGCAGTACTTC
CASSYGTSGYEQYF
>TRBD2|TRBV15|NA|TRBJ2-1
TGTGCCACCAGCAGAGCTAGCGGGAGATACAATGAGCAGTTCTTC
CATSRASGRYNEQFF
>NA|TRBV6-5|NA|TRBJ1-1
TGTGCCAGCAGAACGCGATGGGAGAACACTGAAGCTTTCTTT
CASRTRWENTEAFF
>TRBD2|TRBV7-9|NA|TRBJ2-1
TGTGCCAGCAGTTGGACTAGCGGGAGGAATGAGCAGTTCTTC
CASSWTSGRNEQFF
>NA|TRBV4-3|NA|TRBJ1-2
TGCGCCAGCAGCCAAGAAGTGCAACGGGGCTACACCTTC
CASSQEVQRGYTF
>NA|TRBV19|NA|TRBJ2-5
TGTGCCAGTAGCCAAGGGTCGGACTGGGAACGGACCCAGTACTTC
CASSQGSDWERTQYF
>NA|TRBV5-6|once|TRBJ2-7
TGTGCCAGCAGCTTGAGAGGGGGCTACGAGCAGTACTTC
CASSLRGGYEQYF
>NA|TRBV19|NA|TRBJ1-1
TGTGCCAGTAGTATAGATGACGGGGGTAACACTGAAGCTTTCTTT
CASSIDDGGNTEAFF
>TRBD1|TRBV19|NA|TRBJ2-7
TGTGCCAGTAGCCCTACAGGGGGTTTCTACGAGCAGTACTTC
CASSPTGGFYEQYF
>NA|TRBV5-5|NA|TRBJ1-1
TGTGCCAGCAGACGAGACAGTTACATGGGGACTGAAGCTTTCTTT
CASRRDSYMGTEAFF
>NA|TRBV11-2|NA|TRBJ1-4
TGTGCCAGCAGCCGGGGTGGAACTAATGAAAAACTGTTTTTT
CASSRGGTNEKLFF
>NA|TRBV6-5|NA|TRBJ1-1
TGTGCCAGCAGTTACGCTCCGAATGAAGCTTTCTTT
CASSYAPNEAFF
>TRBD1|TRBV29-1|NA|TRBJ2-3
TGCAGCGTGGAAAACCTGGGGGACAGGTTCACAGATACGCAGTATTTT
CSVENLGDRFTDTQYF
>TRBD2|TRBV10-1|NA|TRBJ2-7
TGCGCCAGCAGTGAGTCGAGCGGGAGAGCCTACGAGCAGTACTTC
CASSESSGRAYEQYF
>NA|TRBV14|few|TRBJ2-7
TGTGCCAGCAGCCAAGAACGTGGAATGACCTACGAGCAGTACTTC
CASSQERGMTYEQYF
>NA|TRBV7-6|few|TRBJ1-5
TGTGCCAGCAGCTTAGATCCCAGGGTGAATCAGCCCCAGCATTTT
CASSLDPRVNQPQHF
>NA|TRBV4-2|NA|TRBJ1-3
TGTGCCAGCAGCCAAGGAAAGGCGGCTGGAAACACCATATATTTT
CASSQGKAAGNTIYF
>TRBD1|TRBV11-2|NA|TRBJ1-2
TGTGCCAGCAGCCCCCGACAGGGTTCCGGCTACACCTTC
CASSPRQGSGYTF
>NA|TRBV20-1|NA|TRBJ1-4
TGCAGTGCTATTTTTGGGGAAAAACTGTTTTTT
CSAIFGEKLFF
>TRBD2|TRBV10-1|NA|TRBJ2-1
TGCGCCAGCAGCGTGGGACTAGCGGGAATCAATGAGCAGTTCTTC
CASSVGLAGINEQFF
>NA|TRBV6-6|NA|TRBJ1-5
TGTGCCAGCAGCCCAAATAGCAATCAGCCCCAGCATTTT
CASSPNSNQPQHF
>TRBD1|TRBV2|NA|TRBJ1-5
TGTGCCAGCAGTGATTGGGACAGAGAAAATCAGCCCCAGCATTTT
CASSDWDRENQPQHF
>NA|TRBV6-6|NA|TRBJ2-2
TGTGCCAGCAGTTACTCGACGACTGTCACCGGGGAGCTGTTTTTT
CASSYSTTVTGELFF
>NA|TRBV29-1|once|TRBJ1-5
TGCAGCGTTGTACAGGGCGGCAATCAGCCCCAGCATTTT
CSVVQGGNQPQHF
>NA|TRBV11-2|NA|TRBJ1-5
TGTGCCAGCAGCCAAGGGAATAGGGGCGGTCAGCCCCAGCATTTT
CASSQGNRGGQPQHF
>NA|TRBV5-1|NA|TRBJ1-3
TGCGCCAGCAGCTTGGCCGGGCAGGAAGGAAACACCATATATTTT
CASSLAGQEGNTIYF
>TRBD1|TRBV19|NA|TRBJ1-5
TGTGCCAGTAGTCGACAGGGCCCGGATCAGCCCCAGCATTTT
CASSRQGPDQPQHF
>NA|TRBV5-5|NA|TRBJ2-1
TGTGCCAGCAATCCAGGGCCCATTAATGAGCAGTTCTTC
CASNPGPINEQFF
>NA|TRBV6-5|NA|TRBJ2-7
TGTGCCAGCAGTTACGCTCAATACTACGAGCAGTACTTC
CASSYAQYYEQYF
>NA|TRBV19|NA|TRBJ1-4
TGTGCCAGTAGTATAGATCCAGAGGGGAAATCTCATGAAAAACTGTTTTTT
CASSIDPEGKSHEKLFF
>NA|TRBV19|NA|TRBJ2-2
TGTGCCAGTAGTAATTTCCAGGGCGCGGGGGAGCTGTTTTTT
CASSNFQGAGELFF
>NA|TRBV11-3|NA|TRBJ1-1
TGTGCCAGCAGCCTATGGGAGGCGAGCGCTTTCTTT
CASSLWEASAFF
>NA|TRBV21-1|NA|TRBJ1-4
TGTGCCAGCAGCAAAAGGAGAAGGGCCTTGAATGAAAAACTGTTTTTT
CASSKRRRALNEKLFF
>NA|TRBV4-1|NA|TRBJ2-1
TGCGCCAGCAGCCCTTACGCGGACGAGGGGTCCTACAATGAGCAGTTCTTC
CASSPYADEGSYNEQFF
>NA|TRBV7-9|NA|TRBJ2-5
TGTGCCAGCAGCTTAAGGGGCGCAGGACTCTTTACAGAAGAGACCCAGTACTTC
CASSLRGAGLFTEETQYF
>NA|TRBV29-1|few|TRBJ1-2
TGCAGCGTTGAATACACAGATTTCTATGGCTACACCTTC
CSVEYTDFYGYTF